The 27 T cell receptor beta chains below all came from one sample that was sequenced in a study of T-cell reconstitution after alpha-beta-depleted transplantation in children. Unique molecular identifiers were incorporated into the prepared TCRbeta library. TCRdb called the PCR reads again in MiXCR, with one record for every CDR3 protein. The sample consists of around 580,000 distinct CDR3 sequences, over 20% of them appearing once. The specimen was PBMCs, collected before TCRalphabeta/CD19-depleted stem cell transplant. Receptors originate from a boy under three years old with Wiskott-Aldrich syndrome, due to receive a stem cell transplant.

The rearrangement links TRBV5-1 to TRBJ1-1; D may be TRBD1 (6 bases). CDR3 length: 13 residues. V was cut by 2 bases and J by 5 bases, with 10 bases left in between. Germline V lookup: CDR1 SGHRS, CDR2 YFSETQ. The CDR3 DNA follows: TGCGCCAGCAGCTTTGAGGGGGGTACTGAAGCTTTCTTT. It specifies CASSFEGGTEAFF.

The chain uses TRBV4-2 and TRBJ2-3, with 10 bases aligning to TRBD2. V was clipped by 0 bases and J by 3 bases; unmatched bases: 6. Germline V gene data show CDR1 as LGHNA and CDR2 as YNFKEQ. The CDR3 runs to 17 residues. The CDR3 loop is CASSQEASGSFTDTQYF. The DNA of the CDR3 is TGTGCCAGCAGCCAAGAGGCTAGCGGGAGCTTTACAGATACGCAGTATTTT.

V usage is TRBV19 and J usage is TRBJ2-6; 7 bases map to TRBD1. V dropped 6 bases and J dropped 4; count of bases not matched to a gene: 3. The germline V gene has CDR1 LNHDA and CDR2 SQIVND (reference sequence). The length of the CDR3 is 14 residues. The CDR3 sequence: CASRTGKGANVLTF. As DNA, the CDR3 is TGTGCCAGTAGGACAGGGAAAGGGGCCAACGTCCTGACTTTC.

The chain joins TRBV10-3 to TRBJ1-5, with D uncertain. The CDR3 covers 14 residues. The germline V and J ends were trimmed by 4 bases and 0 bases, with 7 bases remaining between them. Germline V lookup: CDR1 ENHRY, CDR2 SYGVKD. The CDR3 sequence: CAISGSVSNQPQHF. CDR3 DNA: TGTGCCATCAGTGGTTCAGTTAGCAATCAGCCCCAGCATTTT.

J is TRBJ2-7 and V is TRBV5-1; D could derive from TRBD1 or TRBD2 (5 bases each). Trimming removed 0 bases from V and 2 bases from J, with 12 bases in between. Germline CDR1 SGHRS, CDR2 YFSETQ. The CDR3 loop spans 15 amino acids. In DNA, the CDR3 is TGCGCCAGCAGCTTGGTATCGGGGCCCACCTACGAGCAGTACTTC. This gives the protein CASSLVSGPTYEQYF.

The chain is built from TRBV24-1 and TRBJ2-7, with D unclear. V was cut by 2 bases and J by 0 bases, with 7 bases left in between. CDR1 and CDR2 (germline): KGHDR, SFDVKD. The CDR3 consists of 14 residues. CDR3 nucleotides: TGTGCCACCAGTGATTCGGAGAACTCCTACGAGCAGTACTTC. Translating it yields CATSDSENSYEQYF.

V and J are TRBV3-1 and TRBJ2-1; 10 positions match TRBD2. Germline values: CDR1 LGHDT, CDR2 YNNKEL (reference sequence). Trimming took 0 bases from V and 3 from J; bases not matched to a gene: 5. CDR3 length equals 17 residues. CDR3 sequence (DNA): TGTGCCAGCAGCCAAGATAGAGCGGGAGGGCGCTACAATGAGCAGTTCTTC. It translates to CASSQDRAGGRYNEQFF.

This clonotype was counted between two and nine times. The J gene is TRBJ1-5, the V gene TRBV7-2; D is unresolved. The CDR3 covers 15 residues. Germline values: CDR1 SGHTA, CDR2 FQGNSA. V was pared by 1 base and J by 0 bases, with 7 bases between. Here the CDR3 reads CASSLVVGSNQPQHF. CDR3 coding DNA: TGTGCCAGCAGCTTAGTTGTGGGTAGCAATCAGCCCCAGCATTTT.

CDR3 protein: CAISLYTGGTEAFF. In DNA, the CDR3 is TGTGCCATCAGTCTTTACACCGGGGGCACTGAAGCTTTCTTT. V is TRBV10-3 and J is TRBJ1-1, with a possible D match to TRBD1 (5 bases). The CDR3 totals 14 residues. Germline V gene data show CDR1 as ENHRY and CDR2 as SYGVKD. V was pared by 5 bases and J by 4 bases, with 14 bases between.

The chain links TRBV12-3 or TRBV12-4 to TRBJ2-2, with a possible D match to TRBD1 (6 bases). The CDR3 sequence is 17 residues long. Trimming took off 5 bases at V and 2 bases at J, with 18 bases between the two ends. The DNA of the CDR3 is TGTGCCAGCAGTCTCCGACAGGACCTTCGAAACACCGGGGAGCTGTTTTTT. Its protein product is CASSLRQDLRNTGELFF.

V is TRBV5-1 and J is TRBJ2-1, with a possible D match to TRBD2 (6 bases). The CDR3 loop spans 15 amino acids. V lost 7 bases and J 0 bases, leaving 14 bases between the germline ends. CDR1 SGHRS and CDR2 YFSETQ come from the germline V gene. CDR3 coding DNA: TGCGCCAGCGGGGTATCGGGAGTCTCCTACAATGAGCAGTTCTTC. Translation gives CASGVSGVSYNEQFF.

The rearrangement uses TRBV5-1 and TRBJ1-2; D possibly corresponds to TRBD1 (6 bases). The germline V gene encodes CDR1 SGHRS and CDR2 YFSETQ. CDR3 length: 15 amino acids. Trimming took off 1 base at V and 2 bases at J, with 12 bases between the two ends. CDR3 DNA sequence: TGCGCCAGCAGCTTGAATTGGGGGCCAAACTATGGCTACACCTTC. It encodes CASSLNWGPNYGYTF.

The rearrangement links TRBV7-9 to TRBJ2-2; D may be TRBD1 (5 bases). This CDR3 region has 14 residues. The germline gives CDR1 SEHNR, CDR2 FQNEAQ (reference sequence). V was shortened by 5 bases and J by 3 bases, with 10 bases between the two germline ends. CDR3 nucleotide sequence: TGTGCCAGCAGCCCAGGGCCTTACACCGGGGAGCTGTTTTTT. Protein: CASSPGPYTGELFF.

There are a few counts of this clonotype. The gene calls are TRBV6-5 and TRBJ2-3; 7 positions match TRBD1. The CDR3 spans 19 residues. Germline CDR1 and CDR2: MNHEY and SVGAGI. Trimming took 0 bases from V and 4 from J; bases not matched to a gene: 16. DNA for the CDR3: TGTGCCAGCAGTTACTCTTCGGGACAGAGGGGCACCAAAGCAGATACGCAGTATTTT. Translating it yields CASSYSSGQRGTKADTQYF.

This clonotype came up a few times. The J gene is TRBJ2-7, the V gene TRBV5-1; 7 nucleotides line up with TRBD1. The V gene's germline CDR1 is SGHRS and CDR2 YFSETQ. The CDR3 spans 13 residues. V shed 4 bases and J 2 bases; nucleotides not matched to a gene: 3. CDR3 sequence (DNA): TGCGCCAGCAGCACCCAGGGGGCCTACGAGCAGTACTTC. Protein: CASSTQGAYEQYF.

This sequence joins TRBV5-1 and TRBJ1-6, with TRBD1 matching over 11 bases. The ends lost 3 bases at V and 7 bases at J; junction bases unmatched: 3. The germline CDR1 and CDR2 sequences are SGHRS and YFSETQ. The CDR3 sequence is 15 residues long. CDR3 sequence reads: CASSSGTGGNSPLHF. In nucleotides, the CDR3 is TGCGCCAGCAGCTCGGGGACAGGGGGAAATTCACCCCTCCACTTT.

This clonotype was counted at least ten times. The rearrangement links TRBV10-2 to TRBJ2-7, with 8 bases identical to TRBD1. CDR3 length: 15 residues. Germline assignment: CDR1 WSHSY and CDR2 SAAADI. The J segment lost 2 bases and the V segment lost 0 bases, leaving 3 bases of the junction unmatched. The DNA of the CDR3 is TGCGCCAGCAGTGAGTCGAACAGGGGGACCTACGAGCAGTACTTC. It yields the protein CASSESNRGTYEQYF.

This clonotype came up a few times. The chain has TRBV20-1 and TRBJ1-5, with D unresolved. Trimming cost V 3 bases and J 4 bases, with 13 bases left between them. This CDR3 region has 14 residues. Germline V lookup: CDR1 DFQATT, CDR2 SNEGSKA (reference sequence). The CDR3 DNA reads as TGCAGTGCTAGTTCAGTTGTCCGAAATCAGCCCCAGCATTTT. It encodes CSASSVVRNQPQHF.

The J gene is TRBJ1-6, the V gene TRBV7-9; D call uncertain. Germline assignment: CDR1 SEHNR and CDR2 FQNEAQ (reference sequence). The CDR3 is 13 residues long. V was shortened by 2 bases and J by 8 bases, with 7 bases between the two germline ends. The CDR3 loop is CASSLSADSPLHF. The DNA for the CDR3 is TGTGCCAGCAGCTTATCTGCGGATTCACCCCTCCACTTT.

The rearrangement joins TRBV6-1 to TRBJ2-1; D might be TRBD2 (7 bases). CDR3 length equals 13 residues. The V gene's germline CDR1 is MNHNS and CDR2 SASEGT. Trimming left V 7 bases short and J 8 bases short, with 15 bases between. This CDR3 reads CASTPRGGDEQFF. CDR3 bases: TGTGCCAGCACTCCGAGGGGGGGGGATGAGCAGTTCTTC.

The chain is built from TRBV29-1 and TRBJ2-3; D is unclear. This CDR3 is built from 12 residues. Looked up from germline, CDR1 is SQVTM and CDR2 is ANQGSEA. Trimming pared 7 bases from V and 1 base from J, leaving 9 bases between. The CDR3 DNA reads TGCAGCGCCCTGGATGGCACAGATACGCAGTATTTT. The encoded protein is CSALDGTDTQYF.

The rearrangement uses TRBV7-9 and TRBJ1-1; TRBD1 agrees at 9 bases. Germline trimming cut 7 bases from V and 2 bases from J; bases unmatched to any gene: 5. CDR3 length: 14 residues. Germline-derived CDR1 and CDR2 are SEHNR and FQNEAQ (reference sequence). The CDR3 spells CASISGQGNTEAFF. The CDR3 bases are TGTGCCAGCATTTCGGGACAGGGCAACACTGAAGCTTTCTTT.

The DNA for the CDR3 is TGCGCCAGCGCCCCTAGGGGTGAAAGGGATACGCAGTATTTT. Translation gives CASAPRGERDTQYF. The V gene is TRBV5-1, the J gene TRBJ2-3, with D perhaps TRBD1 (5 bases). The CDR3 runs to 14 residues. V dropped 7 bases and J dropped 6 bases, with 18 bases sitting between them. Per germline, CDR1 SGHRS and CDR2 YFSETQ.

This chain's CDR3 is CASSLVWGPYEQYF. The CDR3 bases are TGTGCCAGCAGCTTAGTATGGGGACCCTACGAGCAGTACTTC. The V gene is TRBV7-8, the J gene TRBJ2-7, with D perhaps being TRBD1 or TRBD2 (5 bases each). V gave up 1 base and J gave up 2 bases, with 9 bases separating them. Looked up from germline, CDR1 is SGHVS and CDR2 is FQNEAQ. CDR3 length: 14 amino acids.

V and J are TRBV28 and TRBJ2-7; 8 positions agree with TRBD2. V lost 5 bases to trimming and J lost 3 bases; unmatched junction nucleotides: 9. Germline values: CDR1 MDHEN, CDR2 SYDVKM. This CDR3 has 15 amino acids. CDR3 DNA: TGTGCCAGCAGTGACCCCGGGGGGGGGCACTACGAGCAGTACTTC. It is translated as CASSDPGGGHYEQYF.

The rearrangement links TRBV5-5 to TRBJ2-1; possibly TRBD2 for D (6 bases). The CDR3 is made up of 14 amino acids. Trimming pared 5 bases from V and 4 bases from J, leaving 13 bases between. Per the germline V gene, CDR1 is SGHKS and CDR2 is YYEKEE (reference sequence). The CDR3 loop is CASSWEVHYNEQFF. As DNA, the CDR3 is TGTGCCAGCAGTTGGGAGGTTCATTACAATGAGCAGTTCTTC. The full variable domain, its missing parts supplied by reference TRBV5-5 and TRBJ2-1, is DAGVTQSPTHLIKTRGQQVTLRCSPISGHKSVSWYQQVLGQGPQFIFQYYEKEERGRGNFPDRFSARQFPNYSSELNVNALLLGDSALYLCASSWEVHYNEQFFGPGTRLTVL.

CDR3 DNA: TGCAGCGTTCGGTTCGCGACCTATGGCTACACCTTC. This gives the protein CSVRFATYGYTF. The gene calls are TRBV29-1 and TRBJ1-2; D not resolved. The CDR3 contains 12 residues. Trimming stripped 5 bases from V and 4 bases from J, with 11 bases between. From germline, CDR1 is SQVTM and CDR2 ANQGSEA.